This T cell receptor (beta chain) is drawn from a study of blood T cell repertoires in COVID-19 (dated by TCRdb to the early 2020s). With regard to the full study: Samples covering the acute and convalescent phases of COVID-19 were provided by collaborators in the United States, Italy and Spain. The material from the prospective study consisted of cDNA or gDNA derived from T cells, B-cell-depleted T cells, or PBMCs. Deeply sampled blood TCRbeta repertoires from subjects exposed to, actively infected with, or recovered from COVID-19 were included in the dataset. The repertoires were released in a freely available public database meant as a resource for research on the immune response to SARS-CoV-2. Samples were obtained from the ongoing ImmuneRACE study (first 160 participants) and from 1,254 subjects provided by 6 global collaborators. A de-identified subject ID, COVID-19 status, age in years and sex were almost always included in the sample metadata. HLA class I and class II types, where available, came from metadata supplied by the sample provider rather than from assay-based typing. General findings and caveats noted by the study authors: The amount of clinical and demographic metadata varied by source and participant and was provided uncurated.

Participants in the prospective study were aged 18 to 89 years, lived in 20 to 25 United States geographic areas, and enrolled through a virtual design. Cohort assignment in the prospective study relied on participant-reported clinical history from a screening survey and a study questionnaire. Recovered participants in ImmuneRACE Cohort 3 were defined by two consecutive negative NP/OP PCR tests, clearance by a healthcare professional, or resolution of symptoms. In the prospective study, mobile phlebotomists collected whole blood, serum and a nasopharyngeal or oropharyngeal swab from each participant. Additional blood draws and questionnaires over an approximately 2-month period could optionally be provided by prospective study participants. Before DNA extraction, prospective study blood samples were shipped either frozen or at room temperature. Notes on this clone: Its binding antigen is unknown. No clone much larger than this one lies a single base away; base qualities are absent.

The immunoSEQ Assay, a bias-controlled multiplex PCR, was used to amplify TCRbeta CDR3 regions from genomic DNA. Per the source publication's procedure: Within the assay, amplification of reference gene primers was used to estimate how many nucleated cells each sample contained. To quantify the absolute abundance of each unique TCRbeta CDR3 rearrangement, sequence reads were collapsed and filtered. Productive Simpson clonality was computed per sample as the square root of Simpson's diversity index over productive rearrangements. TCRdb carries this immuneACCESS record with in-frame sequences only. Its versions omit some clonotypes, under half of them owing to an unresolved V gene in the studies checked, with the rest unexplained. The V and J calls and the clone size are those of that table, but D and trimming were determined from the DNA. The sample data list around 260,000 clones, and approximately 83% of these were observed just once. The top ten clonotypes cover 3.5% to 4.5% of the sample.

This TCR was sampled from a woman between 25 and 40 years old who had recovered from COVID-19. Specimen: PBMCs or T cells enriched from blood (not recorded which).

The CDR3 protein is CASSYRDRGRSGNQPQHF. Here is the DNA: TGTGCCAGCAGCTACCGGGACAGGGGTCGAAGCGGCAATCAGCCCCAGCATTTT. The chain is assembled from TRBV5-6 and TRBJ1-5; 10 bases in between match TRBD1. Per the germline V gene, SGHDT is the CDR1 and YYEEEE is the CDR2. Including the terminal cysteine and phenylalanine, the CDR3 comprises 18 residues. The kept DNA is CDR3 alone, 54 bases in frame from the first base. Compared with germline, V lacks 3 bases and J lacks 2 bases; bases without a gene match: 11.